This TCR beta chain was obtained from a study of OX40 agonist ivuxolimab in advanced cancers. Study summary: The group had a mean age of around 64 years, ranged from about 20 to 79, and was 80% to 90% male.

Looked up from germline, CDR1 is SGHRS and CDR2 is YFSETQ. This CDR3 is 14 amino acids long. V was cut by 6 bases and J by 4 bases, with 16 bases left in between. Cycle 7 day 1, cycle 4 day 1, and baseline were the timepoints at which blood was sampled. Clones were sequenced by immunoSEQ multiplex PCR, and TCRdb holds only the in-frame ones, with some missing. The top ten hold 0.3% to 0.35% of the sample, which has approximately 89,000 clones, around 86% seen once. The chain links TRBV5-1 to TRBJ1-1; perhaps TRBD1 as D (5 bases). This TCR derives from an adult with an advanced solid tumor such as melanoma, head and neck, liver or kidney cancer. The starting material was CD4+ or CD8+ T cells sorted from blood, obtained in a trial of the OX40 agonist ivuxolimab. As DNA, the CDR3 is TGCGCCAGCACCCCGGCCGCGGGGGGCACTGAAGCTTTCTTT. The encoded protein is CASTPAAGGTEAFF. The entire variable domain, with the rest obtained from reference TRBV5-1 and TRBJ1-1, is as follows: KAGVTQTPRYLIKTRGQQVTLSCSPISGHRSVSWYQQTPGQGLQFLFEYFSETQRNKGNFPGRFSGRQFSNSRSEMNVSTLELGDSALYLCASTPAAGGTEAFFGQGTRLTVV.